Listed here are 28 T cell receptor beta chains from one sample, sequenced in a study of T cell responses to AZD1222 COVID-19 vaccine. The assay was immunoSEQ multiplex PCR, and TCRdb's table has in-frame clones only and misses some. The profile shows some 110,000 clones, over 90% of them singletons. The source material was peripheral blood, sampled on day 0 of AZD1222 vaccination. All receptors come from an adult in good health.

The V call is TRBV3-1 (or the pseudogene TRBV3-2), the J call TRBJ2-5; D not certain. Trimming pared 0 bases from V and 2 bases from J, leaving 7 bases between. The length of the CDR3 is 14 residues. Germline V gene lookup returns CDR1 LGHDT and CDR2 YNNKEL (reference sequence). CDR3 amino acids: CASSQDPNQETQYF. Here the CDR3 DNA reads TGTGCCAGCAGCCAAGATCCAAATCAAGAGACCCAGTACTTC.

The rearrangement uses TRBV5-1 and TRBJ2-7; TRBD2 matches at 11 bases. Germline V lookup: CDR1 SGHRS, CDR2 YFSETQ. The CDR3 totals 17 residues. The junction had 9 bases not matched to a gene; V was cut back by 4 bases and J by 0 bases. For the CDR3, the DNA is TGCGCCAGCAGCCCAAGTAGCGGGAGGGTGGCCTCCTACGAGCAGTACTTC. It codes for CASSPSSGRVASYEQYF.

The V call is TRBV9, the J call TRBJ1-2; D uncertain. CDR3 length: 15 residues. Trimming took off 0 bases at V and 7 bases at J, with 16 bases between the two ends. CDR1 and CDR2 (germline): SGDLS, YYNGEE. CDR3 in amino acids: CASSVAPAGSSGYTF. The CDR3 bases are TGTGCCAGCAGCGTAGCGCCTGCAGGTTCCAGTGGCTACACCTTC.

This clone occurred a few times. The chain recombines TRBV6-4 with TRBJ1-2, with unresolved D. The germline V gene has CDR1 MRHNA and CDR2 SNTAGT. The CDR3 has 13 residues. V lost 0 bases to trimming and J lost 2 bases, with 4 bases between them. The CDR3 is CASSDSGNYGYTF. As DNA, the CDR3 is TGTGCCAGCAGTGACTCGGGGAACTATGGCTACACCTTC.

This clone was seen once. Other nucleotide sequences in the sample specify the same CDR3. The genes are TRBV6-2 or TRBV6-3 and TRBJ2-3, with D unresolved. V shed 5 bases and J shed 2 bases, with 5 bases lying between them. The CDR3 covers 12 residues. Germline V lookup: CDR1 MNHEY, CDR2 SVGEGT. The CDR3 region has the DNA TGTGCCAGCAGTCCGACCACAGATACGCAGTATTTT. This encodes CASSPTTDTQYF.

The chain combines TRBV19 with TRBJ1-1; 10 bases are a match to TRBD1. The CDR3 consists of 14 residues. Trimming at V came to 7 bases and at J to 5 bases, leaving 7 bases not matched to a gene. The V gene's germline CDR1 is LNHDA and CDR2 SQIVND (reference sequence). The CDR3 bases are TGTGCCAGTACTAGGGACAGGGGTCGGACTGAAGCTTTCTTT. It translates to CASTRDRGRTEAFF.

This clone was seen once. This sequence joins TRBV2 and TRBJ2-5; 7 nucleotides match TRBD1. Germline V gene sequence: CDR1 SNHLY, CDR2 FYNNEI. This CDR3 contains 13 residues. Losses at the gene ends were 6 bases for V and 3 bases for J; bases not matched to a gene: 4. As DNA, the CDR3 is TGTGCCAGCAGGGGTGACAGGGAAGAGACCCAGTACTTC. Translating gives CASRGDREETQYF.

The V call is TRBV18, the J call TRBJ1-1; the D is unclear. The CDR3 is 15 residues long. Germline V gene lookup returns CDR1 KGHSH and CDR2 LQKENI. V was clipped by 0 bases and J by 1 base, with 9 bases between them. The CDR3 region has the DNA TGTGCCAGCTCACCACCGATGAACAGGAACACTGAAGCTTTCTTT. Its translation: CASSPPMNRNTEAFF.

The chain joins TRBV27 to TRBJ2-7, with D unresolved. V lost 2 bases and J 2 bases, leaving 4 bases between the germline ends. The CDR3 is 12 amino acids. Germline loops: CDR1 MNHEY, CDR2 SMNVEV (reference sequence). For the CDR3, the DNA is TGTGCCAGCAGTTTAGCCCCCTACGAGCAGTACTTC. As protein: CASSLAPYEQYF.

The V and J genes are TRBV7-2 and TRBJ1-1; D ambiguous. The V gene's germline CDR1 is SGHTA and CDR2 FQGNSA. V gave up 4 bases and J gave up 4 bases, with 16 bases separating them. CDR3 size: 15 residues. The CDR3 sequence: CASSSRFPGPTEAFF. CDR3 sequence (DNA): TGTGCCAGCAGCTCACGCTTCCCCGGCCCCACTGAAGCTTTCTTT.

The chain is built from TRBV6-5 and TRBJ1-1; D gene ambiguous. The V and J ends lost 2 bases and 0 bases respectively, with 7 bases between them. Germline V lookup: CDR1 MNHEY, CDR2 SVGAGI. The CDR3 runs 14 residues. The CDR3 bases are TGTGCCAGCAGTTACGACAACCTGAACACTGAAGCTTTCTTT. Its translation: CASSYDNLNTEAFF.

The V call is TRBV6-5, the J call TRBJ2-2, with D uncertain. Trimming pared 8 bases from V and 5 bases from J, leaving 15 bases between. The CDR3 is made up of 14 amino acids. The germline gives CDR1 MNHEY, CDR2 SVGAGI. The CDR3 here is CASLGKGLTGELFF. The CDR3 coding sequence is TGTGCCAGCCTGGGTAAGGGTTTGACCGGGGAGCTGTTTTTT.

The J gene is TRBJ1-2, the V gene TRBV19, with TRBD1 identical over 9 bases. The trim removed 3 bases at V and 8 bases at J, leaving 7 bases unmatched. Per the germline V gene, CDR1 is LNHDA and CDR2 is SQIVND (reference sequence). The CDR3 runs 14 residues. The CDR3 loop reads CASSMDRDRAGYTF. CDR3 sequence (DNA): TGTGCCAGTAGTATGGACCGGGACAGGGCCGGCTACACCTTC.

In regard to this clone: At one of its ends the junction is not consistent with the germline gene, which may arise from a read error. The chain employs TRBV11-2 and TRBJ2-7; D perhaps matches TRBD1 (6 bases). The V gene's germline CDR1 is SGHAT and CDR2 FQNNGV. The CDR3 loop spans 15 amino acids. CDR3 amino acids: CASSLAGHPSNEQYF. The CDR3 DNA reads TGTGCCAGCAGCTTAGCGGGACATCCCTCCAACGAGCAGTACTTC. The variable domain in full, with the rest retrieved from reference TRBV11-2 and TRBJ2-7, is EAGVAQSPRYKIIEKRQSVAFWCNPISGHATLYWYQQILGQGPKLLIQFQNNGVVDDSQLPKDRFSAERLKGVDSTLKIQPAKLEDSAVYLCASSLAGHPSNEQYFGPGTRLTVT.

This chain connects TRBV2 to TRBJ2-2; 7 nucleotides align to TRBD2. The CDR3 covers 14 residues. Trimming removed 8 bases from V and 4 bases from J; junction bases left unmatched: 7. Germline V gene sequence: CDR1 SNHLY, CDR2 FYNNEI. CDR3 sequence (DNA): TGTGCCAGCTTAGGGAGGGCGAGCACCGGGGAGCTGTTTTTT. It encodes CASLGRASTGELFF.

The chain uses TRBV25-1 and TRBJ1-6; D remains unclear. The CDR3 totals 15 residues. CDR1 is MGHDK, CDR2 SYGVNS, per germline. V lost 3 bases and J 6 bases, leaving 12 bases between the germline ends. The DNA for the CDR3 is TGTGCCAGCAGTGAGCTGCCGCTCCCTAATTCACCCCTCCACTTT. Translating it yields CASSELPLPNSPLHF.

V usage is TRBV10-3 and J usage is TRBJ2-7; TRBD2 matches at 7 bases. CDR3 length: 18 amino acids. Trimming cost V 0 bases and J 4 bases; bases outside gene matches: 15. Germline V gives CDR1 ENHRY, CDR2 SYGVKD. CDR3 sequence: CAISESVFSGRGAYEQYF. The CDR3 nucleotides read TGTGCCATCAGTGAGTCGGTTTTTTCGGGGAGGGGTGCGTACGAGCAGTACTTC.

The chain carries TRBV14 and TRBJ2-2; D remains ambiguous. This CDR3 region has 16 residues. Germline CDR1 SGHDN, CDR2 FVKESK. Trimming shortened V by 1 base and J by 3 bases, and 12 bases separated the two germline ends. The CDR3 sequence is CASSQALGTHTGELFF. The CDR3 DNA reads TGTGCCAGCAGCCAAGCTCTGGGAACGCACACCGGGGAGCTGTTTTTT.

This clone is a singleton in its sample. The gene calls are TRBV2 and TRBJ2-1; 9 nucleotides line up with TRBD2. In germline, CDR1 is SNHLY, CDR2 FYNNEI. Losses at the gene ends were 10 bases for V and 10 bases for J; bases not matched to a gene: 2. The CDR3 totals 10 residues. CDR3 sequence reads: CATSGNEQFF. CDR3 sequence (DNA): TGTGCCACTAGCGGGAACGAGCAGTTCTTC.

This chain uses TRBV6-5 with TRBJ1-1; D ambiguous. CDR1 is MNHEY, CDR2 SVGAGI, per germline. Trimming pared 8 bases from V and 0 bases from J, leaving 13 bases between. CDR3 size: 14 residues. Here the CDR3 reads CASGAEGLNTEAFF. CDR3 in DNA: TGTGCCAGCGGCGCGGAGGGCTTGAACACTGAAGCTTTCTTT.

The V call is TRBV2, the J call TRBJ2-3, with 11 nucleotides matching TRBD1. V shed 7 bases and J 5 bases; nucleotides not matched to a gene: 2. The CDR3 length is 13 residues. Germline V lookup: CDR1 SNHLY, CDR2 FYNNEI. This CDR3 is CASIGTGGDTQYF. CDR3 nucleotides: TGTGCCAGCATCGGGACAGGGGGAGATACGCAGTATTTT. Combining the CDR3 with reference TRBV2 and TRBJ2-3 gives the whole variable domain EPEVTQTPSHQVTQMGQEVILRCVPISNHLYFYWYRQILGQKVEFLVSFYNNEISEKSEIFDDQFSVERPDGSNFTLKIRSTKLEDSAMYFCASIGTGGDTQYFGPGTRLTVL.

This chain joins TRBV5-1 and TRBJ1-3; D gene uncertain. V dropped 5 bases and J dropped 4 bases, with 13 bases sitting between them. Germline V lookup: CDR1 SGHRS, CDR2 YFSETQ. This CDR3 has 14 residues. The CDR3 is CASRSSLVGNTIYF. Here the CDR3 DNA reads TGCGCCAGCAGAAGTAGCCTAGTAGGAAACACCATATATTTT.

This clone was found once. The J gene is TRBJ2-5, the V gene TRBV4-1, with 12 bases identical to TRBD2. The V and J ends lost 4 bases and 5 bases, in that order; junction bases with no gene match: 8. The CDR3 spans 16 residues. Germline V gene sequence: CDR1 MGHRA, CDR2 YSYEKL. The CDR3 coding sequence is TGCGCCAGCAGCCCCGCTAGCGGGAGGGCCGGGGAGACCCAGTACTTC. This encodes CASSPASGRAGETQYF.

The chain couples TRBV29-1 to TRBJ2-7; tentative D call: TRBD2 (5 bases). The length of the CDR3 is 15 residues. Trimming took 1 base from V and 2 from J, leaving 15 bases between them. Germline V lookup: CDR1 SQVTM, CDR2 ANQGSEA. Here the CDR3 reads CSVEVGESGAYEQYF. CDR3 bases: TGCAGCGTTGAAGTAGGTGAGTCCGGGGCCTACGAGCAGTACTTC.

The gene calls are TRBV6-6 and TRBJ2-7; TRBD1 matches 9 bases. The J segment lost 6 bases and the V segment lost 5 bases, leaving 11 bases of the junction unmatched. The V gene's germline CDR1 is MNHNY and CDR2 SVGAGI (reference sequence). The CDR3 has 15 amino acids. CDR3 in amino acids: CASSKAGTGTPEQYF. CDR3 DNA sequence: TGTGCCAGCAGTAAGGCCGGGACAGGGACACCCGAGCAGTACTTC.

The CDR3: CASRLLAGGHNEQFF. In nucleotides, the CDR3 is TGTGCCAGCAGGCTACTAGCGGGAGGGCACAATGAGCAGTTCTTC. The chain has TRBV2 and TRBJ2-1; 13 bases are shared with TRBD2. The ends lost 6 bases at V and 5 bases at J; junction bases unmatched: 4. This CDR3 is 15 amino acids long. Germline V CDR1 and CDR2: SNHLY, FYNNEI.

J is TRBJ2-2 and V is TRBV7-2; D uncertain. The germline V gene encodes CDR1 SGHTA and CDR2 FQGNSA. V was shortened by 5 bases and J by 6 bases, with 10 bases between the two germline ends. The CDR3 is 13 amino acids. The CDR3 loop reads CASSLYGPGELFF. The CDR3 coding sequence is TGTGCCAGCAGCCTCTATGGCCCCGGGGAGCTGTTTTTT. Full variable domain (rest looked up from reference TRBV7-2 and TRBJ2-2): GAGVSQSPSNKVTEKGKDVELRCDPISGHTALYWYRQSLGQGLEFLIYFQGNSAPDKSGLPSDRFSAERTGGSVSTLTIQRTQQEDSAVYLCASSLYGPGELFFGEGSRLTVL.

The chain combines TRBV30 with TRBJ2-5, with D perhaps TRBD2 (6 bases). Trimming removed 5 bases at V and 3 bases at J, with 13 bases between. CDR1 GTSNPN and CDR2 SVGIG come from the germline V gene (reference sequence). This CDR3 has 13 residues. CDR3 coding DNA: TGTGCCTGGGGGAGGAAGGGAGAAGAGACCCAGTACTTC. This gives the protein CAWGRKGEETQYF.